The 30 T cell receptor beta chains listed next were all sequenced from one sample in a study of blood T cell repertoires in COVID-19. Libraries were prepared by immunoSEQ multiplex PCR; TCRdb keeps only in-frame clonotypes and omits some of them. The sample holds roughly 200,000 clones; 75% to 90% are singletons and the top ten take 6.5% to 9%. The sample consisted of peripheral blood. These receptors came from a woman aged 60-75 years with acute or convalescent COVID-19.

The genes are TRBV7-8 and TRBJ1-5, with D possibly matching TRBD1 (6 bases). Trimming shortened V by 5 bases and J by 0 bases, and 14 bases separated the two germline ends. The CDR3 length is 16 residues. Germline V CDR1 and CDR2: SGHVS, FQNEAQ. As DNA, the CDR3 is TGTGCCAGCAGCCCCCGGACAGCGTATAGCAATCAGCCCCAGCATTTT. Amino acid sequence: CASSPRTAYSNQPQHF.

On this clone itself: At one end the junction does not follow the germline gene, possibly because of a read error. The rearrangement uses TRBV7-7 and TRBJ2-1; 16 bases are shared with TRBD2. The CDR3 totals 20 residues. Germline CDR1 and CDR2: SSHAT and FNYEAQ (reference sequence). CDR3 in amino acids: CASSQTSGTSGRGAGNEQFF. The CDR3 DNA reads as TGTGCTAGCAGCCAGACGTCAGGGACTAGCGGGAGGGGCGCGGGGAATGAGCAGTTCTTC. Full variable domain (remainder filled in from reference TRBV7-7 and TRBJ2-1): GAGVSQSPRYKVTKRGQDVTLRCDPISSHATLYWYQQALGQGPEFLTYFNYEAQPDKSGLPSDRFSAERPEGSISTLTIQRTEQRDSAMYRCASSQTSGTSGRGAGNEQFFGPGTRLTVL.

This clone was observed a few times. V is TRBV2 and J is TRBJ2-3; D may be TRBD2 (6 bases). The V gene's germline CDR1 is SNHLY and CDR2 FYNNEI. V lost 9 bases, J lost 4 bases, and 14 bases lay in between. The CDR3 contains 13 residues. The CDR3 sequence: CARGRDTADTQYF. In DNA, the CDR3 is TGTGCCAGGGGGCGGGATACCGCAGATACGCAGTATTTT. The variable domain in full, completed from reference TRBV2 and TRBJ2-3, reads EPEVTQTPSHQVTQMGQEVILRCVPISNHLYFYWYRQILGQKVEFLVSFYNNEISEKSEIFDDQFSVERPDGSNFTLKIRSTKLEDSAMYFCARGRDTADTQYFGPGTRLTVL.

V and J are TRBV5-1 and TRBJ2-2, with 7 bases lining up with TRBD1. Germline lookup yields CDR1 SGHRS and CDR2 YFSETQ. There are 15 residues in the CDR3. Trimming took 2 bases from V and 1 from J; bases not matched to a gene: 2. The CDR3 loop is CASSLRTGNTGELFF. The CDR3 DNA is TGCGCCAGCAGCTTACGGACAGGGAACACCGGGGAGCTGTTTTTT.

This chain connects TRBV7-9 to TRBJ1-5; TRBD1 aligns across 8 bases. Germline CDR1 is SEHNR and CDR2 is FQNEAQ (reference sequence). V trimming: 3 bases; J trimming: 4 bases; junction bases outside the gene matches: 11. CDR3 length: 17 amino acids. CDR3 DNA sequence: TGTGCCAGCAGCTTGGCCATGGGGGACAGGAGGAATCAGCCCCAGCATTTT. Protein: CASSLAMGDRRNQPQHF.

This clone was seen only once. The chain is built from TRBV9 and TRBJ2-3; D is possibly TRBD2 (5 bases). Per germline, CDR1 SGDLS and CDR2 YYNGEE. The CDR3 extends over 16 amino acids. V lost 4 bases and J 0 bases, leaving 15 bases between the germline ends. The CDR3 region has the DNA TGTGCCAGCAGCCCGGCGGTGGGAGCTAGCACAGATACGCAGTATTTT. It yields the protein CASSPAVGASTDTQYF.

The chain couples TRBV28 to TRBJ2-1; 9 bases are shared with TRBD2. The CDR3 has 15 residues. Germline CDR1 and CDR2: MDHEN and SYDVKM. V shed 4 bases, J shed 8 bases, and the junction held 9 bases outside the gene matches. The CDR3 region is CASSSGLAMAYEQFF. The DNA for the CDR3 is TGTGCCAGCAGTTCGGGACTAGCAATGGCCTATGAGCAGTTCTTC.

J is TRBJ2-5 and V is TRBV5-4, with TRBD2 matching 9 bases. Germline V gives CDR1 SGHNT, CDR2 YYREEE (reference sequence). V lost 4 bases, J lost 1 base, and 2 bases stayed unmatched. This CDR3 region has 14 residues. The CDR3 here is CASSPGLAQETQYF. DNA for the CDR3: TGTGCCAGCAGCCCGGGACTAGCCCAAGAGACCCAGTACTTC. The full variable domain, with the rest looked up from reference TRBV5-4 and TRBJ2-5, is ETGVTQSPTHLIKTRGQQVTLRCSSQSGHNTVSWYQQALGQGPQFIFQYYREEENGRGNFPPRFSGLQFPNYSSELNVNALELDDSALYLCASSPGLAQETQYFGPGTRLLVL.

The chain is built from TRBV27 and TRBJ1-3; D call uncertain. The CDR3 loop spans 17 amino acids. Per germline, CDR1 MNHEY and CDR2 SMNVEV (reference sequence). V lost 1 base and J lost 2, with 15 bases in between. CDR3 sequence: CASSLYAPGSAGNTIYF. CDR3 sequence (DNA): TGTGCCAGCAGTTTATATGCCCCGGGATCAGCTGGAAACACCATATATTTT.

The rearrangement joins TRBV28 to TRBJ2-2, with 8 bases aligning to TRBD1. The germline CDR1 and CDR2 sequences are MDHEN and SYDVKM. V was pared by 3 bases and J by 3 bases, with 6 bases of the junction left unmatched. The CDR3 has 16 amino acids. The CDR3 spells CASSLLPGGHTGELFF. CDR3 sequence (DNA): TGTGCCAGCAGTTTGTTGCCAGGGGGCCACACCGGGGAGCTGTTTTTT.

About this clone: This same CDR3 is encoded by further DNA sequences in the sample. The chain carries TRBV7-3 and TRBJ2-3; 9 bases match TRBD2. The CDR3 consists of 15 residues. The V gene end was trimmed by 6 bases and the J gene end by 0 bases; junction bases not matched to a gene: 4. CDR1 is SGHTA and CDR2 is FQGTGA in the germline V gene. DNA of the CDR3: TGTGCCAGCAGTCGGGCGGGAGGGAGCACAGATACGCAGTATTTT. Translation gives CASSRAGGSTDTQYF.

On this clone: The sample has other DNA sequences that encode this CDR3 too. The rearrangement uses TRBV10-3 and TRBJ1-2, with 9 bases matching TRBD1. From germline, CDR1 is ENHRY and CDR2 SYGVKD. CDR3 size: 15 residues. Trimming removed 4 bases from V and 2 bases from J; junction bases left unmatched: 5. The CDR3 here is CAISGGTGLNYGYTF. The CDR3 DNA reads as TGTGCCATCAGTGGGGGGACAGGGTTGAACTATGGCTACACCTTC.

J is TRBJ1-1 and V is TRBV2; D remains unclear. CDR1 and CDR2 (germline): SNHLY, FYNNEI. The CDR3 is made up of 12 amino acids. V lost 4 bases, J lost 1 base, and 4 bases lay in between. As DNA, the CDR3 is TGTGCCAGCAGTGGTCGGAACACTGAAGCTTTCTTT. It specifies CASSGRNTEAFF.

In its sample, this clone was seen once. CDR3 protein: CASSLITGAQETQYF. Written as DNA, the CDR3 is TGCGCCAGCAGCTTAATTACAGGAGCCCAAGAGACCCAGTACTTC. The chain couples TRBV5-1 to TRBJ2-5; D may be TRBD1 (5 bases). Germline assignment: CDR1 SGHRS and CDR2 YFSETQ. The CDR3 runs 15 residues. V shed 2 bases and J shed 1 base, with 12 bases lying between them.

The count of this clone is one. The V and J genes are TRBV10-1 and TRBJ1-4; D unresolved. The germline V gene has CDR1 WNHNN and CDR2 SYGVQD (reference sequence). The CDR3 loop spans 12 amino acids. V lost 3 bases and J 7 bases, leaving 6 bases between the germline ends. CDR3 in amino acids: CASSDGGEKLFF. The DNA for the CDR3 is TGCGCCAGCAGTGATGGCGGTGAAAAACTGTTTTTT.

This sequence joins TRBV2 and TRBJ2-5; D unresolved. Germline V gene sequence: CDR1 SNHLY, CDR2 FYNNEI. Trimming took off 4 bases at V and 6 bases at J, with 15 bases between the two ends. The CDR3 spans 14 residues. DNA for the CDR3: TGTGCCAGCAGTGTCGGTGTGGGCTCAAAGACCCAGTACTTC. The encoded protein is CASSVGVGSKTQYF.

The V gene is TRBV9, the J gene TRBJ1-4, with D maybe TRBD1 (5 bases). V gave up 1 base and J gave up 2 bases, with 9 bases separating them. The V gene's germline CDR1 is SGDLS and CDR2 YYNGEE. The CDR3 runs 15 residues. CDR3 nucleotide sequence: TGTGCCAGCAGCGTACAGGGCGTGACTAATGAAAAACTGTTTTTT. This encodes CASSVQGVTNEKLFF.

This chain joins TRBV2 and TRBJ1-6; D is unclear. CDR3 length: 11 amino acids. Germline lookup yields CDR1 SNHLY and CDR2 FYNNEI. Deletions cut 3 bases from V and 12 bases from J, with 6 bases between. The CDR3 bases are TGTGCCAGCAGTGATCACGGACCCCTCCACTTT. It is translated as CASSDHGPLHF.

V and J are TRBV7-9 and TRBJ2-5, with TRBD2 matching 8 bases. There are 14 residues in the CDR3. Germline V CDR1 and CDR2: SEHNR, FQNEAQ (reference sequence). V was clipped by 5 bases and J by 4 bases; unmatched bases: 6. CDR3 bases: TGTGCCAGCAGCCCGTCGGGAGGGGGAGAGACCCAGTACTTC. As protein: CASSPSGGGETQYF.

This clone has only a few counts. The chain links TRBV11-2 to TRBJ1-3, with unresolved D. Germline V gene sequence: CDR1 SGHAT, CDR2 FQNNGV. There are 13 residues in the CDR3. V shed 7 bases and J shed 1 base, with 8 bases lying between them. The CDR3 coding sequence is TGTGCCAGCATCGCGTATTCTGGAAACACCATATATTTT. This sequence encodes CASIAYSGNTIYF.

J is TRBJ2-5 and V is TRBV19; TRBD2 matches at 11 bases. Germline CDR1 is LNHDA and CDR2 is SQIVND (reference sequence). This CDR3 region has 14 residues. The V segment lost 4 bases and the J segment 7 bases; nucleotides outside the gene matches: 5. The chain's CDR3 is CASSTLAGEGTQYF. Written as DNA, the CDR3 is TGTGCCAGTAGTACACTAGCGGGAGAGGGGACCCAGTACTTC.

The V gene is TRBV5-1, the J gene TRBJ2-1; 12 bases are shared with TRBD2. V shed 0 bases and J 7 bases; nucleotides not matched to a gene: 2. This CDR3 contains 15 residues. Looked up from germline, CDR1 is SGHRS and CDR2 is YFSETQ. CDR3 coding DNA: TGCGCCAGCAGCTTGGCCGGGACTAGCGGGAATGAGCAGTTCTTC. The encoded protein is CASSLAGTSGNEQFF.

This chain connects TRBV3-1 (or the pseudogene TRBV3-2) to TRBJ1-1; maybe TRBD1 (6 bases). V lost 1 base, J lost 0 bases, and 12 bases lay in between. There are 16 residues in the CDR3. Germline V CDR1 and CDR2: LGHDT, YNNKEL (reference sequence). The DNA for the CDR3 is TGTGCCAGCAGCCAAGTTCCAGCAGGGGTGAACACTGAAGCTTTCTTT. This encodes CASSQVPAGVNTEAFF.

This clone occurred once. The chain carries TRBV3-1 (or the pseudogene TRBV3-2) and TRBJ2-3; weak D call: TRBD1 (5 bases). Germline V gene lookup returns CDR1 LGHDT and CDR2 YNNKEL (reference sequence). Between the trimmed V and J ends, which lost 0 bases and 5 bases, there was a span of 18 bases. The length of the CDR3 is 17 residues. The CDR3 region is CASSQDSTAGRRDTQYF. The CDR3 region has the DNA TGTGCCAGCAGCCAAGACAGTACGGCAGGGCGGAGAGATACGCAGTATTTT.

The CDR3, as DNA: TGTGCCAGCTCAGAGACAGGGGGGTCCTACGAGCAGTACGTC. Translating gives CASSETGGSYEQYV. This chain links TRBV18 with TRBJ2-7; 9 bases align to TRBD1. The CDR3 contains 14 residues. V dropped 5 bases and J dropped 1; count of bases not matched to a gene: 3. Germline V gene data show CDR1 as KGHSH and CDR2 as LQKENI.

In this sample, this clone turned up once. This sequence joins TRBV10-2 and TRBJ2-5; the D gene is possibly TRBD1 (5 bases). V lost 6 bases and J lost 7, with 15 bases in between. There are 13 residues in the CDR3. Germline CDR1 WSHSY, CDR2 SAAADI. The CDR3 spells CASSPTGFGTQYF. CDR3 in DNA: TGCGCCAGCAGCCCTACAGGTTTCGGGACCCAGTACTTC.

The chain carries TRBV15 and TRBJ2-7, with 8 nucleotides matching TRBD1. CDR1 and CDR2 (germline): LNHNV, YYDKDF (reference sequence). The CDR3 length is 14 residues. Germline trimming cut 5 bases from V and 6 bases from J; bases unmatched to any gene: 9. The CDR3 here is CATSDAGTGGEQYF. For the CDR3, the DNA is TGTGCCACCAGCGATGCCGGGACAGGAGGCGAGCAGTACTTC. Supplemented by reference TRBV15 and TRBJ2-7, the full variable domain reads DAMVIQNPRYQVTQFGKPVTLSCSQTLNHNVMYWYQQKSSQAPKLLFHYYDKDFNNEADTPDNFQSRRPNTSFCFLDIRSPGLGDTAMYLCATSDAGTGGEQYFGPGTRLTVT.

The chain joins TRBV19 to TRBJ1-2, with a tentative D call TRBD1 (6 bases). The CDR3 runs 17 residues. V was pared by 3 bases and J by 4 bases, with 21 bases between. The germline gives CDR1 LNHDA, CDR2 SQIVND (reference sequence). In DNA, the CDR3 is TGTGCCAGTAGTATGAGCCTCACAGGGACCCGACTCTATGGCTACACCTTC. Protein sequence: CASSMSLTGTRLYGYTF.

The genes are TRBV15 and TRBJ1-5; 7 nucleotides align to TRBD1. The J segment lost 5 bases and the V segment lost 1 base, leaving 5 bases of the junction unmatched. This CDR3 contains 15 residues. The germline V gene has CDR1 LNHNV and CDR2 YYDKDF (reference sequence). CDR3 in amino acids: CATSRGQGRDQPQHF. CDR3 nucleotides: TGTGCCACCAGCAGAGGACAGGGACGCGATCAGCCCCAGCATTTT.

The CDR3, as DNA: TGCGCCAGCAGTCCGGACAGCCAGAATGAGCAGTTCTTC. This translates into CASSPDSQNEQFF. The rearrangement joins TRBV5-1 to TRBJ2-1; D is possibly TRBD1 (6 bases). V lost 5 bases, J lost 7 bases, and 13 bases lay in between. The CDR3 is 13 amino acids. Germline-derived CDR1 and CDR2 are SGHRS and YFSETQ.